The T cell receptor (beta chain) described here comes from a study of blood T cell repertoires in COVID-19. In the study overall: Samples came from the United States, Italy and Spain, spanning acute and convalescent COVID-19. The analysed material was cDNA or gDNA that came from T cells, B-cell-depleted T cells, or PBMCs.

In the study's own analysis: Amplification from reference gene primers served as the basis for estimated nucleated cell counts. The repertoire was sequenced with immunoSEQ multiplex PCR; TCRdb's copy has only in-frame clones and lacks some. The DNA gave D and trimming, while V, J and clone size come from that table. This table has 110,000 or so clones, less than 85% appearing once. Germline V CDR1 and CDR2: SGHRS, YFSETQ. The CDR3 runs to 14 residues. V lost 3 bases and J 1 base, leaving 10 bases between the germline ends. The source material was peripheral blood. This chain connects TRBV5-1 to TRBJ1-1; D gene unclear. This receptor was taken from a man between 45 and 60 years old with acute or convalescent COVID-19. CDR3 DNA sequence: TGCGCCAGCAGCTCCCGCCGGGGGAACACTGAAGCTTTCTTT. It codes for CASSSRRGNTEAFF.